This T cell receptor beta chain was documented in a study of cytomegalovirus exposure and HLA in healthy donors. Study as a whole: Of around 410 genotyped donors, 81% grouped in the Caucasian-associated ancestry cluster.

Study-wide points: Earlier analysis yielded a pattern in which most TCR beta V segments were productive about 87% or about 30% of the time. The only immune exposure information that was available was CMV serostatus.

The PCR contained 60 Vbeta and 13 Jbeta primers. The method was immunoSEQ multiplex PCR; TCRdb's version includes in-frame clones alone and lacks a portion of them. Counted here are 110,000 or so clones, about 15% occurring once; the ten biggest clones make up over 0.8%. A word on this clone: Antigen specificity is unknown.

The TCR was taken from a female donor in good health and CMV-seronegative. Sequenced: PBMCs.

The CDR3 is CASSWGQGGREQYF. The CDR3 DNA is TGTGCCAGCAGTTGGGGACAGGGGGGGCGGGAGCAGTACTTC. V gene TRBV27 combines with J gene TRBJ2-7; 11 bases agree with TRBD1. This CDR3 contains 14 residues. Germline trimming cut 4 bases from V and 7 bases from J; bases unmatched to any gene: 6. Germline CDR1 is MNHEY and CDR2 is SMNVEV (reference sequence).